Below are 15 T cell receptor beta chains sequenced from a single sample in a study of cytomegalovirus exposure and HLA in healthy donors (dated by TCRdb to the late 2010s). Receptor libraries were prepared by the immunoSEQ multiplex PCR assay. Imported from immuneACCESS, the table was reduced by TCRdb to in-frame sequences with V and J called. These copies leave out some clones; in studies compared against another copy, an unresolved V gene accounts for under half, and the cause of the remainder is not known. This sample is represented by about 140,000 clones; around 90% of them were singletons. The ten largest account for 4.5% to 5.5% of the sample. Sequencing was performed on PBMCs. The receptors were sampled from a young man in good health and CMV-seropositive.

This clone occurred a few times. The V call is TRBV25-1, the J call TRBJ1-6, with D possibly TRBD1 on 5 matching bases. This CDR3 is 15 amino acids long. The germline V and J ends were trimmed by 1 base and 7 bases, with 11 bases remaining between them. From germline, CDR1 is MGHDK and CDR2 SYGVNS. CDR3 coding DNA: TGTGCCAGCAGTGAATCAGCGGGGGACAATTCACCCCTCCACTTT. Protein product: CASSESAGDNSPLHF.

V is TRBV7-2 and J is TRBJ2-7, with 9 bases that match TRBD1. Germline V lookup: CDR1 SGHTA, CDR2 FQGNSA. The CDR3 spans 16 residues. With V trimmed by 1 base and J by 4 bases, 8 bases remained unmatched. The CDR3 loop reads CASSLDDGTGSYEQYF. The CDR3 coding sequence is TGTGCCAGCAGCTTAGATGATGGGACAGGGTCGTACGAGCAGTACTTC.

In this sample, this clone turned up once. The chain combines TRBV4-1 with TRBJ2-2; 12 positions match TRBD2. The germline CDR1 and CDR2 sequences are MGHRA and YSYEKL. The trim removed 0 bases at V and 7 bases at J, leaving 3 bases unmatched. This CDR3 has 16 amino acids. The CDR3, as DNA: TGCGCCAGCAGCCAAGACCTAGCGGGAGGGCGCGGGGAGCTGTTTTTT. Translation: CASSQDLAGGRGELFF.

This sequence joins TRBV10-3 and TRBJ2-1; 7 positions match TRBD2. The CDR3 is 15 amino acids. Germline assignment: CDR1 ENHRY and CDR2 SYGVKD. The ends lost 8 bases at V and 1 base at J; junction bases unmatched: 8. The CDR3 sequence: CAIGGGSRSYNEQFF. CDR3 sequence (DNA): TGTGCCATCGGCGGGGGTTCTCGTTCCTACAATGAGCAGTTCTTC.

The chain's CDR3 is CASSSPDRAKLFF. The CDR3 nucleotides are TGTGCCAGCAGTTCACCGGACAGGGCCAAACTGTTTTTT. The gene calls are TRBV27 and TRBJ1-4; 8 bases are shared with TRBD1. The ends lost 4 bases at V and 11 bases at J; junction bases unmatched: 6. CDR1 and CDR2 (germline): MNHEY, SMNVEV (reference sequence). This CDR3 has 13 amino acids. Full variable domain (outside the CDR3, taken from reference TRBV27 and TRBJ1-4): EAQVTQNPRYLITVTGKKLTVTCSQNMNHEYMSWYRQDPGLGLRQIYYSMNVEVTDKGDVPEGYKVSRKEKRNFPLILESPSPNQTSLYFCASSSPDRAKLFFGSGTQLSVL.

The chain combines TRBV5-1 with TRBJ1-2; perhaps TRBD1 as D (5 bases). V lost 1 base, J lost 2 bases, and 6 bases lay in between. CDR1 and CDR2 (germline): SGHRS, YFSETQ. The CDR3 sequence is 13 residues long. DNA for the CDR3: TGCGCCAGCAGCTTGTCAGGGAACTATGGCTACACCTTC. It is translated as CASSLSGNYGYTF.

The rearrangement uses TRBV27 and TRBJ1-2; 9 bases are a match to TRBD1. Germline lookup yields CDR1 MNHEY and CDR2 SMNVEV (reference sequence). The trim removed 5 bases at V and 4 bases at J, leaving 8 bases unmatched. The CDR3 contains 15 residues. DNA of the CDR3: TGTGCCAGCAGTCCCGGACAGGGGTTGTTCTATGGCTACACCTTC. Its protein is CASSPGQGLFYGYTF.

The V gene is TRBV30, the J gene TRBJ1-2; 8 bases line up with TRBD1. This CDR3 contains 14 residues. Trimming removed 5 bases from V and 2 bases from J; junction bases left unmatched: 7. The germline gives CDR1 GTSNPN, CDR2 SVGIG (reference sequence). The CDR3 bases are TGTGCCTGGGGTCAGGGGGCCTTAAACTATGGCTACACCTTC. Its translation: CAWGQGALNYGYTF. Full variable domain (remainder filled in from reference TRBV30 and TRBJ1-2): SQTIHQWPATLVQPVGSPLSLECTVEGTSNPNLYWYRQAAGRGLQLLFYSVGIGQISSEVPQNLSASRPQDRQFILSSKKLLLSDSGFYLCAWGQGALNYGYTFGSGTRLTVV.

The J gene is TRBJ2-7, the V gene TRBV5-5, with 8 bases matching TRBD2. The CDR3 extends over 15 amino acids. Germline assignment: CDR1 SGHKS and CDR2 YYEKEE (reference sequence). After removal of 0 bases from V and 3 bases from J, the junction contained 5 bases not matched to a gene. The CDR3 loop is CASSLELAVYYEQYF. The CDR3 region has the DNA TGTGCCAGCAGCTTGGAACTAGCGGTTTACTACGAGCAGTACTTC.

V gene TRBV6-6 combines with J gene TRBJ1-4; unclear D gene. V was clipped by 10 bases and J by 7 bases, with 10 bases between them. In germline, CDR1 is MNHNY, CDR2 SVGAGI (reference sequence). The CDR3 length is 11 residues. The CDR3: CATLSIEKLFF. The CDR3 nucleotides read TGTGCCACCCTGAGCATTGAAAAACTGTTTTTT.

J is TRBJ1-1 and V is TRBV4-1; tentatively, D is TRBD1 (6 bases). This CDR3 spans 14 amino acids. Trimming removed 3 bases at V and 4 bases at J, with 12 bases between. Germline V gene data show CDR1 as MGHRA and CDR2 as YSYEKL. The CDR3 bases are TGCGCCAGCAGCCAGGGGGCGGGTTCCACTGAAGCTTTCTTT. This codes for CASSQGAGSTEAFF.

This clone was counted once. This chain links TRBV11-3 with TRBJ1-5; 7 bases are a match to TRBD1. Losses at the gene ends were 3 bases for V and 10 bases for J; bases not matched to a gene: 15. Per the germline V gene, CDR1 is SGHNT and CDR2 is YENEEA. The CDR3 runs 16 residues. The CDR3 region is CASSFRRPGQLRPQHF. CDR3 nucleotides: TGTGCCAGCAGCTTCCGTCGGCCGGGACAGTTGAGACCCCAGCATTTT.

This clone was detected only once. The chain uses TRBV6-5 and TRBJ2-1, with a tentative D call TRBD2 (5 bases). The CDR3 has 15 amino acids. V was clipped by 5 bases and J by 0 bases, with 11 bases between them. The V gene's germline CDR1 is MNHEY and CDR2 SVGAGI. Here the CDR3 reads CASSGRASSYNEQFF. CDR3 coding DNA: TGTGCCAGCAGTGGGCGGGCGAGCTCCTACAATGAGCAGTTCTTC.

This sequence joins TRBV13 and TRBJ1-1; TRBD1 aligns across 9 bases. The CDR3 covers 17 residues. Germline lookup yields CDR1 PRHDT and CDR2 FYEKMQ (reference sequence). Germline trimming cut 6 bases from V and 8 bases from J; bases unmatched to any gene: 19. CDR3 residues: CASRSSYMDRGHWEAFF. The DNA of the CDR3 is TGTGCCAGCAGATCAAGTTACATGGACAGGGGCCATTGGGAAGCTTTCTTT.

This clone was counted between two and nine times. The chain's CDR3 is CASSLGTGGLSSYEQYF. CDR3 in DNA: TGTGCCAGCAGCTTAGGCACAGGGGGACTTAGCTCCTACGAGCAGTACTTC. The V gene is TRBV7-8, the J gene TRBJ2-7; 8 bases line up with TRBD1. This CDR3 region has 17 residues. Germline V gene sequence: CDR1 SGHVS, CDR2 FQNEAQ. V lost 1 base to trimming and J lost 0 bases; unmatched junction nucleotides: 8.